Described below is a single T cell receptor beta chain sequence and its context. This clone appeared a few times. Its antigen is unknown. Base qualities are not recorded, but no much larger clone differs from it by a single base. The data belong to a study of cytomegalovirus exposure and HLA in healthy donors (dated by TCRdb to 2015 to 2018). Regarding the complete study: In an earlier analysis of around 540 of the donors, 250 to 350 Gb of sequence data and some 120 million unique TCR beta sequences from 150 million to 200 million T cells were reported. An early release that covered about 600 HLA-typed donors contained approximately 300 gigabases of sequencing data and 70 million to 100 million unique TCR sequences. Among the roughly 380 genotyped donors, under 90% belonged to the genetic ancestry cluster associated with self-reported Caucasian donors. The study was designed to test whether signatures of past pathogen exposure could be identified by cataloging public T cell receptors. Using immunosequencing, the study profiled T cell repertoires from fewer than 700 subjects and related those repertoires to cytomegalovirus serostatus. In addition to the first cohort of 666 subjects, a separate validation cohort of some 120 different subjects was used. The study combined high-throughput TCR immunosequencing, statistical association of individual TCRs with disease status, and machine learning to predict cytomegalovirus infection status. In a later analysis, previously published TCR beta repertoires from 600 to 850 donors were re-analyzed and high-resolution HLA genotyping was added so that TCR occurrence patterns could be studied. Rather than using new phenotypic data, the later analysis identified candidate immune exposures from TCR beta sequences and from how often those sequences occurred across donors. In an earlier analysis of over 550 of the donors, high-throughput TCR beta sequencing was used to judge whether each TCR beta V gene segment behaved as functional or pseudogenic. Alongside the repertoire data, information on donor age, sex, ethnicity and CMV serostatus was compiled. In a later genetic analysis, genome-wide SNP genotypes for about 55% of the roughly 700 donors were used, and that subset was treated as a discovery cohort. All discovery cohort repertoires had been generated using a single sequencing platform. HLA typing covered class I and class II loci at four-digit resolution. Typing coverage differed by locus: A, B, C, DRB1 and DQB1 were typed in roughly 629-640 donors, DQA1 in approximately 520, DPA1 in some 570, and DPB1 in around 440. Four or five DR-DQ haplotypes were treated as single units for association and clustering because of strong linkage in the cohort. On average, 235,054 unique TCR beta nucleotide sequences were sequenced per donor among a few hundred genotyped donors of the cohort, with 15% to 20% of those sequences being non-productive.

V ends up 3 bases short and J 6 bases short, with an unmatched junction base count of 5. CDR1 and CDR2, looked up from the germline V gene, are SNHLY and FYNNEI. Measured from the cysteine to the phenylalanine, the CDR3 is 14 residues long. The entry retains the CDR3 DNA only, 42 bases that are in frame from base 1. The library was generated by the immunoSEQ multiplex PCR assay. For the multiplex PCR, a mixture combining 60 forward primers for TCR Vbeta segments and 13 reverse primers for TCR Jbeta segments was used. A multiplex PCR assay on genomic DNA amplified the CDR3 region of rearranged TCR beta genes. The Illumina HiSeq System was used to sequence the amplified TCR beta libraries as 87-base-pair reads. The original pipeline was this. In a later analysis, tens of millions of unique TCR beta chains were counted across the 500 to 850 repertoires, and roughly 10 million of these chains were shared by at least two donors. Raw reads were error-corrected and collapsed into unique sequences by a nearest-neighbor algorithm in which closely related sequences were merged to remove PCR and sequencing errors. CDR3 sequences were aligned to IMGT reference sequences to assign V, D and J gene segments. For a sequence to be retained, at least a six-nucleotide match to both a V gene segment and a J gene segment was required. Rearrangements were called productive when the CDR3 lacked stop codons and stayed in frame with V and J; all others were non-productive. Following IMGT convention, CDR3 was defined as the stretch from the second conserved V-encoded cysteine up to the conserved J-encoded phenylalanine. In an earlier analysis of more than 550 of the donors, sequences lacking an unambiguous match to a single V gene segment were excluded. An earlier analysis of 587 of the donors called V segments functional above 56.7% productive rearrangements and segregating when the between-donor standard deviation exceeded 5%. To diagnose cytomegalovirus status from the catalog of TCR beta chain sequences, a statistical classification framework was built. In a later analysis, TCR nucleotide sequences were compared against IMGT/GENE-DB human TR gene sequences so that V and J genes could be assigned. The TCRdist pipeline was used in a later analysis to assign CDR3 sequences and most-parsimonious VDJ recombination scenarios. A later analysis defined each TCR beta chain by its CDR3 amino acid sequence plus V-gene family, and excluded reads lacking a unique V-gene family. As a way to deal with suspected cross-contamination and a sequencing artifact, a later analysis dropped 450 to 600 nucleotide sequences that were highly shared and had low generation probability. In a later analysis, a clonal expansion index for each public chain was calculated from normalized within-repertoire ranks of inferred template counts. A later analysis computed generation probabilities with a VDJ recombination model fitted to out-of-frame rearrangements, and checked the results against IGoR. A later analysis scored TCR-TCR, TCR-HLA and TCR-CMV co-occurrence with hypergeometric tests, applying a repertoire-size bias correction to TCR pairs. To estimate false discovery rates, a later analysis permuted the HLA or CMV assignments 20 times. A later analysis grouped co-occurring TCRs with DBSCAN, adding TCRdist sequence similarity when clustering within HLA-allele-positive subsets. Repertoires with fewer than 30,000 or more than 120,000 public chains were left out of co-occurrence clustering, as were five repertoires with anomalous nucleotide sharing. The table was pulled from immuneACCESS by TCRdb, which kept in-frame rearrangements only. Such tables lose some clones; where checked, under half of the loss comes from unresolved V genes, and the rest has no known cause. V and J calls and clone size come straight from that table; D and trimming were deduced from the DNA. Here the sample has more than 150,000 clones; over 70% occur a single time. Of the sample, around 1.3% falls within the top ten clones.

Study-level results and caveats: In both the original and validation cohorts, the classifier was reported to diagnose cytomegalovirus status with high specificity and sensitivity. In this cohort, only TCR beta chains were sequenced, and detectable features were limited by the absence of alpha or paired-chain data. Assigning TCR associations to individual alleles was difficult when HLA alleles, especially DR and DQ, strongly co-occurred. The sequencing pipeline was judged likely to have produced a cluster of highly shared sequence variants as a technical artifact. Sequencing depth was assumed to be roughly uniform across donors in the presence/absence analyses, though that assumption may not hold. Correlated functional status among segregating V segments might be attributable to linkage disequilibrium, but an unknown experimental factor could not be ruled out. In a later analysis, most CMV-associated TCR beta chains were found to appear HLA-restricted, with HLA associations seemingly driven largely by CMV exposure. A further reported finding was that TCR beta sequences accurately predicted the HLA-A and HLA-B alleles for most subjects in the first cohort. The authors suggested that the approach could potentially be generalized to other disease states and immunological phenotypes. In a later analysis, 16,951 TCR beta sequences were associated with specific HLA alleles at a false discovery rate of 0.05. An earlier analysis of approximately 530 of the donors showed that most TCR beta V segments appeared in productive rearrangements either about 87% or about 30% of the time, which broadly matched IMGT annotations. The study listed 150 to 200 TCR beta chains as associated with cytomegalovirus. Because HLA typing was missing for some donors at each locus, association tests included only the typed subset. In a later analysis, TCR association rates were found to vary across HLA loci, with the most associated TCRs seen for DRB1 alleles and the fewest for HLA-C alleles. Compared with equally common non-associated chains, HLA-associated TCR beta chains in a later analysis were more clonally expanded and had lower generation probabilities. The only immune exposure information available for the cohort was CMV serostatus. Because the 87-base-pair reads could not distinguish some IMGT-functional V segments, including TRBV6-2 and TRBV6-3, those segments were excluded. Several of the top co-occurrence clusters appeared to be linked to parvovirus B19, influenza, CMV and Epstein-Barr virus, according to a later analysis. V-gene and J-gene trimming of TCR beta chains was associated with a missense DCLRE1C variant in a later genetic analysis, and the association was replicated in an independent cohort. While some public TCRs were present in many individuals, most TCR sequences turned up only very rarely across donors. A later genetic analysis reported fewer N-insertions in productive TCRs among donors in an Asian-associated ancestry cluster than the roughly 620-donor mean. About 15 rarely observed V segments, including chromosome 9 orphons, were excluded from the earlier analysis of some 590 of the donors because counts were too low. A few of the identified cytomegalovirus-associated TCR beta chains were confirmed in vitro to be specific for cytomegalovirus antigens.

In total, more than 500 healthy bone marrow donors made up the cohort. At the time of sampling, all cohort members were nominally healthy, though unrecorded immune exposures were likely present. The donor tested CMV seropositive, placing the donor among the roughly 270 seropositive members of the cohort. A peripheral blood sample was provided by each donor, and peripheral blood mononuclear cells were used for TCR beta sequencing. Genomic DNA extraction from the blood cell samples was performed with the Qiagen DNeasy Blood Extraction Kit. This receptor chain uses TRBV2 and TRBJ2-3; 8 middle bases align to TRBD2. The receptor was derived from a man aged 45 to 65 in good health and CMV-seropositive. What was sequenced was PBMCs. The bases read TGTGCCAGCAGTGACGGGGGGGGTACCGATACGCAGTATTTT. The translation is CASSDGGGTDTQYF. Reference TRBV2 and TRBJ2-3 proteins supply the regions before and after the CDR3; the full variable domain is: EPEVTQTPSHQVTQMGQEVILRCVPISNHLYFYWYRQILGQKVEFLVSFYNNEISEKSEIFDDQFSVERPDGSNFTLKIRSTKLEDSAMYFCASSDGGGTDTQYFGPGTRLTVL.